These T cell receptor beta chains were read from a single sample in a study of T-cell reconstitution after alpha-beta-depleted transplantation in children. TCRdb re-called the PCR reads through MiXCR, storing one row per CDR3 protein. The sample has over 150,000 distinct CDR3 sequences; approximately 6.3% are singletons. Sequences were derived from PBMCs, sampled before TCRalphabeta/CD19-depleted stem cell transplant. Receptors were obtained from a boy between 2 and 10 years old with acute lymphoblastic leukemia, due to receive a stem cell transplant. Both conserved end residues are part of each CDR3. A D gene is named only where the DNA matches it firmly. The size field is filled for only some rows; it gives once, few, many or a size class.

cdr3_length,v_call,j_call,clone_size,d_call,cdr3_aa,cdr3_nt
13,TRBV12-3/TRBV12-4,TRBJ2-7,many,NA,CASSLISSYEQYF,TGTGCCAGCAGTTTAATCAGTTCCTACGAGCAGTACTTC
13,TRBV7-9,TRBJ2-7,NA,NA,CAMGPEPEYEQYF,TGTGCCATGGGCCCCGAGCCAGAGTACGAGCAGTACTTC
16,TRBV20-1,TRBJ2-7,few,TRBD2,CSARDRRGTSGFEQYF,TGCAGTGCTAGAGATCGTCGCGGGACTAGCGGGTTCGAGCAGTACTTC
12,TRBV19,TRBJ2-2,NA,NA,CASSTDTGELFF,TGTGCCAGTAGTACAGACACCGGGGAGCTGTTTTTT
15,TRBV20-1,TRBJ2-3,many,TRBD2,CSAILRGGRTDTQYF,TGCAGTGCTATACTCCGCGGGGGACGCACAGATACGCAGTATTTT
14,TRBV10-2,TRBJ1-5,many,TRBD1,CASSESDRAQPQHF,TGCGCCAGCAGTGAGTCGGACAGGGCCCAGCCCCAGCATTTT
16,TRBV4-3,TRBJ2-2,many,TRBD2,CASSQTSGRATGELFF,TGCGCCAGCAGCCAAACTAGCGGGAGGGCCACCGGGGAGCTGTTTTTT
16,TRBV20-1,TRBJ2-3,many,TRBD2,CSARVGLAGFTDTQYF,TGCAGTGCTAGAGTTGGCCTAGCGGGGTTCACAGATACGCAGTATTTT
14,TRBV4-3,TRBJ2-1,many,NA,CASSQEPNYNEQFF,TGCGCCAGCAGCCAAGAGCCTAACTACAATGAGCAGTTCTTC
14,TRBV11-2,TRBJ2-7,many,TRBD1,CASSPRTGAYEQYF,TGTGCCAGCAGCCCCCGGACAGGGGCCTACGAGCAGTACTTC
14,TRBV5-5,TRBJ2-7,many,NA,CASSLIGQQGEQYF,TGTGCCAGCAGCTTGATAGGACAGCAAGGCGAGCAGTACTTC
17,TRBV20-1,TRBJ2-5,NA,TRBD2,CSARDPTTSGVQETQYF,TGCAGTGCTAGAGATCCTACGACTAGCGGGGTTCAAGAGACCCAGTACTTC
16,TRBV7-2,TRBJ2-3,many,TRBD2,CASSSGLAGNTDTQYF,TGTGCCAGCAGCTCGGGACTAGCGGGGAATACAGATACGCAGTATTTT
17,TRBV20-1,TRBJ2-5,many,TRBD2,CSAGRTSGGLIQETQYF,TGCAGTGCTGGCAGGACTAGCGGGGGGCTAATCCAAGAGACCCAGTACTTC
14,TRBV28,TRBJ1-2,many,TRBD1,CASSPKTGGVGYTF,TGTGCCAGCAGTCCTAAGACAGGGGGCGTTGGCTACACCTTC
16,TRBV12-3/TRBV12-4,TRBJ2-3,many,TRBD2,CASSPRLRLATDTQYF,TGTGCCAGCAGTCCAAGACTCAGACTAGCCACAGATACGCAGTATTTT
13,TRBV7-2,TRBJ1-2,NA,NA,CASIRGGGNGYTF,TGTGCCAGCATTCGAGGGGGGGGTAATGGCTACACCTTC